Sequencing of this TCR beta chain was carried out in a study of T-cell reconstitution after alpha-beta-depleted transplantation in children. Study-wide results and limits: The study reportedly traced alpha-beta T cells about two months after transplant to several hundred expanded graft clones.

Note on this clonotype: Its antigen is not identified. One junction end does not reproduce the germline sequence, and a read error may be involved.

The TCRbeta library incorporated unique molecular identifiers. In TCRdb, the PCR reads were re-called with MiXCR into one record per CDR3 protein. The sample holds several thousand distinct CDR3 sequences, over 11% seen once. The CDR3 spans 14 residues. Germline V CDR1 and CDR2: LGHNA, YNFKEQ. This chain joins TRBV4-2 and TRBJ1-2; D is unclear. This receptor was obtained from a male patient under 18 who had a stem cell transplant for acute lymphoblastic leukemia, so the T cells may come from the graft donor. The sequences come from PBMCs, mostly from graft donor cells, collected 60 days after TCRalphabeta/CD19-depleted stem cell transplant. CDR3 protein: CAISPRVLNYGYTF. Written as DNA, the CDR3 is TGTGCCATCAGCCCCCGGGTCTTGAACTATGGCTACACCTTC.